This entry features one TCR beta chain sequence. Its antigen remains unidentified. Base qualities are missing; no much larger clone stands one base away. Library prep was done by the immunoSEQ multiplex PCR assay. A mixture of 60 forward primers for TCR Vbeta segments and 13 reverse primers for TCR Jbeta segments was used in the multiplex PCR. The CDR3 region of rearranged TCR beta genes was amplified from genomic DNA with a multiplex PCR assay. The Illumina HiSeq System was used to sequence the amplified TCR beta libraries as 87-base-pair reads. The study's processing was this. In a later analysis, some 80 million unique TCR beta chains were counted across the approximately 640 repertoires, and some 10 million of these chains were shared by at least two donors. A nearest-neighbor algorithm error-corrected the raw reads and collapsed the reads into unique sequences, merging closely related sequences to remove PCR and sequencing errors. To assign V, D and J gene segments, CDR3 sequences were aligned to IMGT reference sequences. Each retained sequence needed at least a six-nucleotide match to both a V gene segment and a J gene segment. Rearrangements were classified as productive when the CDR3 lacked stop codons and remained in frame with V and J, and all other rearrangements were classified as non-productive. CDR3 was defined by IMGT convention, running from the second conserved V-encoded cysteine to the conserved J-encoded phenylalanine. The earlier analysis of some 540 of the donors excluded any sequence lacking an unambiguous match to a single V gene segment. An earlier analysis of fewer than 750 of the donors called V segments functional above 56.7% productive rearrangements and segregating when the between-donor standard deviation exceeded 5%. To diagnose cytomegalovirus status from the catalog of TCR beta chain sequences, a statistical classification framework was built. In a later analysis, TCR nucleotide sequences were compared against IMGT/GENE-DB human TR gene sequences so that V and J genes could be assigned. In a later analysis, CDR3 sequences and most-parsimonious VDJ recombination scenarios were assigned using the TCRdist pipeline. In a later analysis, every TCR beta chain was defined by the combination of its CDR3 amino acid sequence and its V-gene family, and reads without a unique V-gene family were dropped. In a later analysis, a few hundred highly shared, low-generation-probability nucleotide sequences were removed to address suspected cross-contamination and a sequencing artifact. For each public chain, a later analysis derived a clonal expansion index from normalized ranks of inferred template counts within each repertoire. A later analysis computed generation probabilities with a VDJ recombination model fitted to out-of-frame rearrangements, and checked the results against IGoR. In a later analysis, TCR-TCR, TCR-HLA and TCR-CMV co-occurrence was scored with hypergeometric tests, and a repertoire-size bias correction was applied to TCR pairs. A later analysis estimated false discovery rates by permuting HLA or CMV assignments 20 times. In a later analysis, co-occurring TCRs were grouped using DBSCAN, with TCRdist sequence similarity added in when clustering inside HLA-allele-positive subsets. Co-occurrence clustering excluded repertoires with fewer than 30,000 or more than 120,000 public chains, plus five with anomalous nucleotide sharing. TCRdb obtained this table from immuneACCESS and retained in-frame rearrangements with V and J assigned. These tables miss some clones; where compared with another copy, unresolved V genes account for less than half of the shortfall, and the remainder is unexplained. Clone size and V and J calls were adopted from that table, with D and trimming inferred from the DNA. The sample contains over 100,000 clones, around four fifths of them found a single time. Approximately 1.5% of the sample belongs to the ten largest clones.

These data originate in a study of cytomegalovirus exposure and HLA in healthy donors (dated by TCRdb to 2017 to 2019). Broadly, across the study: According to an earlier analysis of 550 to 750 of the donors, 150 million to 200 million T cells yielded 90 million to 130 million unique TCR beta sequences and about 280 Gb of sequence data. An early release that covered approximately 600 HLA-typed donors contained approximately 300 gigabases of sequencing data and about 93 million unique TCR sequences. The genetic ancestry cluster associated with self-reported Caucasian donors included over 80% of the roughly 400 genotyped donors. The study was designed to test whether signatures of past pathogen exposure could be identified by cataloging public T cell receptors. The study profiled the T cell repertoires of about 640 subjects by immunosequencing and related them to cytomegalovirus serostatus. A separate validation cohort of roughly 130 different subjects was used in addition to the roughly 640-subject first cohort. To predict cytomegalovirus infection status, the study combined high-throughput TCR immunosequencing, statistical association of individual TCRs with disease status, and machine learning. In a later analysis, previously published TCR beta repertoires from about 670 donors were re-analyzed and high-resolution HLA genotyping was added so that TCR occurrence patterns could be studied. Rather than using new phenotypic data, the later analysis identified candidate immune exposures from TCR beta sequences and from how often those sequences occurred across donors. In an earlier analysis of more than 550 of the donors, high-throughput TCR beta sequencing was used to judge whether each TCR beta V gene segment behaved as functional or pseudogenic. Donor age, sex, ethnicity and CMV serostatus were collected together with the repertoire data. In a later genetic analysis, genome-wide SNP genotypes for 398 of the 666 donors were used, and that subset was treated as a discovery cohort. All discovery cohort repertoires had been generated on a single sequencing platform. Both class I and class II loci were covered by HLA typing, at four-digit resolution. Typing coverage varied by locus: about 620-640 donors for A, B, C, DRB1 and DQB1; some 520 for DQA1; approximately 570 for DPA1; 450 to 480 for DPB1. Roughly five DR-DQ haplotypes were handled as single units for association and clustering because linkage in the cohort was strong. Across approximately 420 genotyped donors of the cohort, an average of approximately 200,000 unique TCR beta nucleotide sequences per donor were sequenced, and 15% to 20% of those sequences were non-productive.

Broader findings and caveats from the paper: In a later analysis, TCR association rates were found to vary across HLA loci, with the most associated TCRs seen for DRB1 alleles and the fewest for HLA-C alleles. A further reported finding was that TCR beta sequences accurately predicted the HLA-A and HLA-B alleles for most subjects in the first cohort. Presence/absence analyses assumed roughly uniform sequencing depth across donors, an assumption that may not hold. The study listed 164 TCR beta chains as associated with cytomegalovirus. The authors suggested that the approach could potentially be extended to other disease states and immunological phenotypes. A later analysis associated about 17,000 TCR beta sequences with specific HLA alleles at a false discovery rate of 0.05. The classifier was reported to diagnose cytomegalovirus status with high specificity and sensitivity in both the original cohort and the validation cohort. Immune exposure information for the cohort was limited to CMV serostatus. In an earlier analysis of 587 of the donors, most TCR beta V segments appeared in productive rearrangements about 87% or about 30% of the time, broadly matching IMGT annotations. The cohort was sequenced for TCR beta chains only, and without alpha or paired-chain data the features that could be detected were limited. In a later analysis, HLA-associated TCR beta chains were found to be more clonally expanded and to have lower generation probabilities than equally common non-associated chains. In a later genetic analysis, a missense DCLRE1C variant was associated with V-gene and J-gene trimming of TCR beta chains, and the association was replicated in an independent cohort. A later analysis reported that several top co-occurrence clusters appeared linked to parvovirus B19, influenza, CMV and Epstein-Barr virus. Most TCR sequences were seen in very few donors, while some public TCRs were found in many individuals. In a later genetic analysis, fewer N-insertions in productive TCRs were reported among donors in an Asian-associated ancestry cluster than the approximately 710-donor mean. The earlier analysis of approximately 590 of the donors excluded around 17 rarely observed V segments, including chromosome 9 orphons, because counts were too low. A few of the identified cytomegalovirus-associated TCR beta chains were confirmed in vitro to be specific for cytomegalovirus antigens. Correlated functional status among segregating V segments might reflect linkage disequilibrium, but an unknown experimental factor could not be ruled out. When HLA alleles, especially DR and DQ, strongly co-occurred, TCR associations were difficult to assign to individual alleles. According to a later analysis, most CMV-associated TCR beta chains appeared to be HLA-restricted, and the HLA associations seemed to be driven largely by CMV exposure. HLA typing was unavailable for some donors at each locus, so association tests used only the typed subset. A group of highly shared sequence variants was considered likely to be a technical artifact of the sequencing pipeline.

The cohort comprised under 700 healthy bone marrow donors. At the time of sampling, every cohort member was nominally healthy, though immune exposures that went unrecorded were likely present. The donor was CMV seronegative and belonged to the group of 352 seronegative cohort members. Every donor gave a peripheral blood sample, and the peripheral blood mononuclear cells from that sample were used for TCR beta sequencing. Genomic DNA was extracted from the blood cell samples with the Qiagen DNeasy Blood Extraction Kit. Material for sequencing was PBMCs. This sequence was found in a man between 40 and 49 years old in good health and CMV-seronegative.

CDR3 protein: CASSLAGVVQETQYF. The bases are TGTGCCAGCAGCTTGGCGGGAGTAGTGCAAGAGACCCAGTACTTC. In this chain, TRBV5-4 is recombined with TRBJ2-5; tentative D gene TRBD2, with 6 bases matching. V is shortened by 0 bases, J by 2 bases, and the region joining them spans 11 bases. As encoded in the germline V gene (reference sequence), CDR1 is SGHNT while CDR2 is YYREEE. The CDR3 sequence holds 15 residues, the cysteine and phenylalanine included. The only DNA kept is the CDR3, 45 bases in frame from the first base.